This T cell receptor beta chain was sequenced in a study of T cell repertoires in cytomegalovirus infection. Study-wide background: Signatures in public TCR beta sequences pointed to both CMV infection and matching HLA type. The study's findings and limits: Frequencies of public TCR beta families were cumulated, and this identified carriers of CMV plus the relevant HLA. HLA-C-restricted CMV clonotypes gave the most frequent clonotype in two of eight donors.

With respect to this clonotype: Its target is not known.

The V end was cut by 4 bases, the J end by 0 bases, with 16 bases between. Germline CDR1 SGHVS, CDR2 FQNEAQ. The CDR3 consists of 16 residues. TCRdb redid the calling of the reads with MiXCR, one entry per CDR3 protein. The sample lists around 200,000 distinct CDR3 sequences, 15% to 20% occurring once. The clonotype originates from a human donor in good health (CMV status not recorded). Some clones in this sample may be carry-over from other donors' samples. The sample consisted of CD8+ T cells from PBMCs. V gene TRBV7-8 combines with J gene TRBJ2-7; D is possibly TRBD1 (6 bases). CDR3 protein: CASSSPGQSTSYEQYF. The CDR3 DNA is TGTGCCAGCAGCTCACCGGGACAATCGACCTCCTACGAGCAGTACTTC.